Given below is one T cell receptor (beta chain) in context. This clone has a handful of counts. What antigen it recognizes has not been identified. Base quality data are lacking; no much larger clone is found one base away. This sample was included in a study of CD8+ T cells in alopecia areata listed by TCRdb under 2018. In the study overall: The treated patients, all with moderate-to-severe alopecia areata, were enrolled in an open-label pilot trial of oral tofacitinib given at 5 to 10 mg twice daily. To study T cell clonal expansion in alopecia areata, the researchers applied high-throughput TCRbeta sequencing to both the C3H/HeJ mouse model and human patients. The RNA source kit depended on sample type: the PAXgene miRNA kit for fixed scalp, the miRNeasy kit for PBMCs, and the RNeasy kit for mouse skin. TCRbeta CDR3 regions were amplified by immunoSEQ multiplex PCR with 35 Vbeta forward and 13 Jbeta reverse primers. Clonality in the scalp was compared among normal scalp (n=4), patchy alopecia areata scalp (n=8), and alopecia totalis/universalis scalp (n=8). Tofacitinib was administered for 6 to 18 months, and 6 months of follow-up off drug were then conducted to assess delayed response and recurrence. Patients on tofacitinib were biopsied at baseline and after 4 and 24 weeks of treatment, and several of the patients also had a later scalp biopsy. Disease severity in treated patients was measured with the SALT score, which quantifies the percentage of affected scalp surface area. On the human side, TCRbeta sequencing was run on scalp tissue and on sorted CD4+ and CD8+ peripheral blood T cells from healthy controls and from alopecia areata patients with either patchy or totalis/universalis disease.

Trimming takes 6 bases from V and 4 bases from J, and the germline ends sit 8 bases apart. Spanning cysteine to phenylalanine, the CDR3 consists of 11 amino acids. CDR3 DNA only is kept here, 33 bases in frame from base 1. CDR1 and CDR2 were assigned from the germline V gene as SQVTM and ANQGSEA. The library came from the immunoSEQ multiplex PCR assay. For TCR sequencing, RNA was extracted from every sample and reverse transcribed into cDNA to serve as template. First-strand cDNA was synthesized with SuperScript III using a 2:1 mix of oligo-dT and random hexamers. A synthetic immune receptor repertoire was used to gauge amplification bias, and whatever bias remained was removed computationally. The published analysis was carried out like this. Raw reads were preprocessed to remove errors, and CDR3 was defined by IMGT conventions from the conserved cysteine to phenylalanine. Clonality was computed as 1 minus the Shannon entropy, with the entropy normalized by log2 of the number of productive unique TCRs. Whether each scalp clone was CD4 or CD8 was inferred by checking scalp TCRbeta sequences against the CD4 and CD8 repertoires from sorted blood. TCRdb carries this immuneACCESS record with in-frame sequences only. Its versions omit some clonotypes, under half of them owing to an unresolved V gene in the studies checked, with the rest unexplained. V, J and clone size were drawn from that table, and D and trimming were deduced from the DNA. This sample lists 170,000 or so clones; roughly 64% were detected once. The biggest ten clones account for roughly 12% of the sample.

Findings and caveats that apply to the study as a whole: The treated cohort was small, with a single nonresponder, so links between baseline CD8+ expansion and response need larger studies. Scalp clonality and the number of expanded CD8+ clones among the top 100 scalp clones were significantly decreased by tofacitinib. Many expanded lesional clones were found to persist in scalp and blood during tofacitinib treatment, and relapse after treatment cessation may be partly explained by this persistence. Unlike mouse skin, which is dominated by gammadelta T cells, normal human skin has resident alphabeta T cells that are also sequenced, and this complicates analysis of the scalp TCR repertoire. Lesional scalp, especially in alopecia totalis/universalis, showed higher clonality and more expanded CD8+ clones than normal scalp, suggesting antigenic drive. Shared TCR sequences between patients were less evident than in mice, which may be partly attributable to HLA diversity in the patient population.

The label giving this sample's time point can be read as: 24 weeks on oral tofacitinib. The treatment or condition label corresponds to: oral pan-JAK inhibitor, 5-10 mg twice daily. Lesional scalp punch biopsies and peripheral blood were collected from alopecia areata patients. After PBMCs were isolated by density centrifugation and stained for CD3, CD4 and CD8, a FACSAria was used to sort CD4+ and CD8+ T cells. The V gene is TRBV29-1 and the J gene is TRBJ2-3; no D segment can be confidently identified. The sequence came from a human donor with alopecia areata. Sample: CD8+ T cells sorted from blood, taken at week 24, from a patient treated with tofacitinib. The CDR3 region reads CSVDPADTQYF. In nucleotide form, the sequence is TGCAGCGTCGACCCGGCAGATACGCAGTATTTT.